The TCR beta chain described here comes from a study of cytomegalovirus exposure and HLA in healthy donors. CDR1 KGHSH and CDR2 LQKENI come from the germline V gene. V lost 0 bases and J 4 bases, leaving 10 bases between the germline ends. The CDR3 totals 14 residues. Overall study findings and caveats: Accounts indicate the classifier identified cytomegalovirus status with strong specificity and sensitivity.

Turning to this clone: Its antigen is undetermined.

Generated by immunoSEQ multiplex PCR, the TCRdb table keeps only in-frame clones and is missing some. The data contain about 170,000 clones, about 88% of them singletons. Sequenced: PBMCs. This chain joins TRBV18 and TRBJ2-7; D is unresolved. The origin of this receptor is a woman aged 18-35 years in good health and CMV-seronegative. This chain's CDR3 is CASSPPNSLYEQYF. CDR3 sequence (DNA): TGTGCCAGCTCACCACCAAACTCCCTATACGAGCAGTACTTC.